This TCR beta chain was observed in a study of identical twins. CDR1 is LGHNA, CDR2 YNFKEQ, per germline. The ends lost 4 bases at V and 6 bases at J; junction bases unmatched: 11. The CDR3 extends over 15 amino acids. Template switching created a universal primer site, and the cDNA included unique molecular identifiers. TCRdb reprocessed the 5' RACE reads via MiXCR and lists one record per CDR3 protein. The data contain hundreds of thousands of distinct CDR3 sequences, roughly 6% of them singletons. Findings of the study overall: Beta clonotypes that were abundant in cord blood contained fewer insertions, a pattern absent from memory repertoires.

This clonotype was seen a handful of times. The antigen is undetermined. The TCR sequence derives from a man aged 18 to 29 in good health. The chain has TRBV4-2 and TRBJ2-7, with TRBD2 identical over 8 bases. Sequenced sample: naive T cells sorted from blood. This CDR3 is CASSPVTGLVSEQYV. The DNA of the CDR3 is TGTGCCAGCAGCCCCGTTACGGGACTAGTCAGCGAGCAGTACGTC.